This T cell receptor (beta chain) was profiled in a study of cytomegalovirus exposure and HLA in healthy donors. Study at large: HLA-typed donors contributed some 87 million unique TCRs, which were held in an early data release. Study-level points and caveats: Association of some 18,000 TCR beta sequences with HLA alleles was found at 0.05 false discovery rate in a later analysis. Later work found most CMV-associated TCR beta chains apparently HLA-restricted.

This PCR relied on a set of 60 Vbeta primers and 13 Jbeta primers. Sequencing used immunoSEQ multiplex PCR; TCRdb keeps in-frame clones, though not all of them. This sample carries fewer than 100,000 clones, with 0.5% to 0.65% going to the ten biggest clones. A word on this clone: The antigen is unknown.

Sequences were obtained from PBMCs. The receptor's source is a man aged 45-65 years in good health and CMV-seronegative.

CDR3 amino acids: CASSPTSGGTGELFF. CDR3 DNA: TGCGCCAGCAGCCCGACTAGCGGGGGGACCGGGGAGCTGTTTTTT. This chain joins TRBV5-1 and TRBJ2-2, with 13 bases identical to TRBD2. Germline CDR1 SGHRS, CDR2 YFSETQ. Losses at the gene ends were 4 bases for V and 5 bases for J; bases not matched to a gene: 2. CDR3 length: 15 amino acids. Drawing the rest from reference TRBV5-1 and TRBJ2-2, the complete variable domain is KAGVTQTPRYLIKTRGQQVTLSCSPISGHRSVSWYQQTPGQGLQFLFEYFSETQRNKGNFPGRFSGRQFSNSRSEMNVSTLELGDSALYLCASSPTSGGTGELFFGEGSRLTVL.